The 6 T cell receptor beta chains listed next were all sequenced from one sample in a study of T cells in localized non-small cell lung cancer. Assay: immunoSEQ multiplex PCR; the TCRdb copy retains only in-frame clones and omits some. The repertoire includes 90,000 to 95,000 clones, around 90% of them detected once, and about 15% sits in the top ten. Material: peripheral blood, obtained before any cancer treatment. The origin of the receptors is a man aged 40 to 70 with stage I squamous cell lung carcinoma.

This chain joins TRBV5-1 and TRBJ1-2, with D possibly TRBD1 on 5 matching bases. CDR3 length equals 16 residues. Trimming took 0 bases from V and 4 from J, leaving 16 bases between them. CDR1 is SGHRS, CDR2 YFSETQ, per germline. The CDR3 region has the DNA TGCGCCAGCAGCTTGGCCGGGACCTCGGGGATCTATGGCTACACCTTC. Amino acids: CASSLAGTSGIYGYTF.

The V call is TRBV7-9, the J call TRBJ2-6; D might be TRBD1 or TRBD2, each matching 5 bases. Trimming removed 3 bases at V and 0 bases at J, with 9 bases between. CDR3 length equals 16 residues. Germline V gene data show CDR1 as SEHNR and CDR2 as FQNEAQ (reference sequence). DNA of the CDR3: TGTGCCAGCAGCTTTACAGGAGGCTCTGGGGCCAACGTCCTGACTTTC. Translation gives CASSFTGGSGANVLTF.

The CDR3 loop reads CASSRSHRYGYTF. The CDR3 DNA reads as TGTGCCAGCAGCCGGAGCCACAGATATGGCTACACCTTC. The gene calls are TRBV6-5 and TRBJ1-2; no reliable D call. Trimming stripped 6 bases from V and 5 bases from J, with 13 bases between. CDR3 length: 13 amino acids. CDR1 is MNHEY and CDR2 is SVGAGI in the germline V gene.

This chain uses TRBV29-1 with TRBJ2-5; 8 positions match TRBD2. V lost 5 bases and J lost 2; bases outside the gene matches: 10. Germline V gives CDR1 SQVTM, CDR2 ANQGSEA. The CDR3 has 15 residues. Here the CDR3 DNA reads TGCAGCGTTATCCCCCCGGGGGGGGTTCAAGAGACCCAGTACTTC. Protein product: CSVIPPGGVQETQYF.

This chain links TRBV7-2 with TRBJ2-3, with 10 positions matching TRBD2. Trimming cost V 2 bases and J 4 bases; bases outside gene matches: 9. The CDR3 contains 17 residues. Germline lookup yields CDR1 SGHTA and CDR2 FQGNSA. The CDR3 DNA sequence: TGTGCCAGCAGCTTAAACCCTAGCGGGGGTCCAGCAGATACGCAGTATTTT. It translates to CASSLNPSGGPADTQYF.

This chain joins TRBV9 and TRBJ2-7; no definite D call. Trimming shortened V by 4 bases and J by 0 bases, and 11 bases separated the two germline ends. The CDR3 has 14 residues. Germline V CDR1 and CDR2: SGDLS, YYNGEE. In DNA form, the CDR3 reads TGTGCCAGCAGCCCTCGATTGGCCTCCTACGAGCAGTACTTC. Translating gives CASSPRLASYEQYF.